One and the same sample provided the 5 T cell receptor beta chains below, sequenced in a study of shared clonotypes between healthy human individuals (dated by TCRdb to the early 2020s). To prepare the library, the immunoSEQ multiplex PCR assay was applied. TCRdb mirrors the immuneACCESS table, restricted to in-frame sequences. Some clones are absent from its copies; in checked studies, under half trace to an unresolved V gene, and the reason for the others is unknown. The sample profile shows under 2,000,000 clones; 85% to 95% of them were found once. The top ten constitute approximately 1% of the sample. CD8 naive samples consisted of CD45RO-negative cells that were positively selected for CCR7, yielding a CD45RA+CCR7+ population without TemRA cells. The sequencing input was naive CD8+ T cells sorted from blood. Interpreted using the paper, the cell subset or site label stands for: CD45RA+CCR7+. All receptors come from a man aged 18 to 35 in good health.

The chain carries TRBV4-1 and TRBJ1-4; D unresolved. The V gene lost 0 bases and the J gene lost 3 bases, with 17 bases spanning the gap. The germline V gene has CDR1 MGHRA and CDR2 YSYEKL. There are 18 residues in the CDR3. The CDR3 DNA reads as TGCGCCAGCAGCCAAGAGGGTGGATTCACACTATCTAATGAAAAACTGTTTTTT. This codes for CASSQEGGFTLSNEKLFF.

J is TRBJ2-7 and V is TRBV5-1, with a possible D match to TRBD1 (5 bases). Germline V lookup: CDR1 SGHRS, CDR2 YFSETQ. The CDR3 consists of 13 residues. Deletions cut 0 bases from V and 6 bases from J, with 10 bases between. In nucleotides, the CDR3 is TGCGCCAGCAGCTTGGACACAGGAACCGAGCAGTACTTC. Translating it yields CASSLDTGTEQYF.

The chain recombines TRBV4-3 with TRBJ2-1; 9 positions agree with TRBD1. The J segment lost 7 bases and the V segment lost 1 base, leaving 8 bases of the junction unmatched. The germline CDR1 and CDR2 sequences are LGHNA and YSLEER. The CDR3 covers 16 residues. CDR3 region: CASSQVGTGRDNEQFF. CDR3 DNA: TGCGCCAGCAGCCAAGTGGGGACAGGGAGGGATAATGAGCAGTTCTTC.

The rearrangement links TRBV7-9 to TRBJ1-4; D is uncertain. With 2 bases removed from V and 7 bases from J, the gap between germline ends came to 20 bases. The CDR3 extends over 17 amino acids. Germline V gene data show CDR1 as SEHNR and CDR2 as FQNEAQ (reference sequence). The CDR3 nucleotides read TGTGCCAGCAGCTTAAGCGCTGGCACCTTTCCCGCTGAAAAACTGTTTTTT. This sequence encodes CASSLSAGTFPAEKLFF.

The chain is built from TRBV10-3 and TRBJ2-1; TRBD2 is a possible D gene (6 bases). Germline CDR1 and CDR2: ENHRY and SYGVKD. The CDR3 runs to 13 residues. Trimming left V 8 bases short and J 6 bases short, with 14 bases between. The DNA of the CDR3 is TGTGCCATCTGGAACGGGGGAAGCAATGAGCAGTTCTTC. It specifies CAIWNGGSNEQFF.